These 14 T cell receptor beta chains share one sample of origin, sequenced in a study of regulatory T cells in long-lasting Graves disease. The time point here: persistent/refractory GD, antithyroid drugs over 5 years with positive TRAb. PBMC RNA served as the TCR library source. Through Arm-PCR of CDR3 regions and iRepertoire HTBI primers, TCR beta libraries were built. TCRdb independently ran MiXCR on the multiplex PCR reads; one entry per CDR3 protein. The sample includes some 370,000 distinct CDR3 sequences, roughly 20% of them seen just once. Material: peripheral blood mononuclear cells (PBMCs), obtained when the disease was refractory, from a patient treated with antithyroid drugs. The receptor set was obtained from a woman between 35 and 50 years old with Graves disease.

This clonotype came up many times. The chain joins TRBV19 to TRBJ1-5; 8 positions agree with TRBD1. CDR3 length equals 17 residues. Trimming at V came to 4 bases and at J to 7 bases, leaving 15 bases not matched to a gene. Looked up from germline, CDR1 is LNHDA and CDR2 is SQIVND (reference sequence). The CDR3 here is CASSNWVSTGVEQPQHF. CDR3 nucleotide sequence: TGTGCCAGTAGTAATTGGGTCTCGACAGGGGTGGAACAGCCCCAGCATTTT. Full variable domain (rest looked up from reference TRBV19 and TRBJ1-5): DGGITQSPKYLFRKEGQNVTLSCEQNLNHDAMYWYRQDPGQGLRLIYYSQIVNDFQKGDIAEGYSVSREKKESFPLTVTSAQKNPTAFYLCASSNWVSTGVEQPQHFGDGTRLSIL.

This clonotype has at least ten counts. Written as DNA, the CDR3 is TGTGCCACCAGCCCTGGACAGGGGCTCGACTCACCCCTCCACTTT. This sequence encodes CATSPGQGLDSPLHF. The chain is built from TRBV24-1 and TRBJ1-6; 9 bases match TRBD1. Germline V gene sequence: CDR1 KGHDR, CDR2 SFDVKD. The CDR3 contains 15 residues. Unmatched junction bases numbered 10, after V lost 7 bases and J lost 10 bases.

The chain joins TRBV20-1 to TRBJ1-1; D gene uncertain. The germline V gene has CDR1 DFQATT and CDR2 SNEGSKA (reference sequence). The CDR3 spans 15 residues. Trimming pared 0 bases from V and 4 bases from J, leaving 15 bases between. CDR3 DNA sequence: TGCAGTGCTAGAGATCCTCTTTCCGTGGGCACTGAAGCTTTCTTT. This codes for CSARDPLSVGTEAFF.

This clonotype was recorded at least ten times. The chain carries TRBV12-5 and TRBJ2-5; tentatively, D is TRBD1 or TRBD2 (5 bases each). The CDR3 is 16 amino acids. Looked up from germline, CDR1 is LGHNT and CDR2 is FRNRAP. V lost 1 base and J lost 5, with 17 bases in between. CDR3 sequence (DNA): TGTGCTAGTGGTTTGGAGGTGGGACCAAGAGAGGAGACCCAGTACTTC. Residues: CASGLEVGPREETQYF.

The chain couples TRBV7-3 to TRBJ2-1; the match to TRBD2 covers 8 bases. Per germline, CDR1 SGHTA and CDR2 FQGTGA. The CDR3 totals 17 residues. J was trimmed by 6 bases and V by 1 base; bases with no gene match: 11. The CDR3 sequence: CASSLRGGGSGSNEQFF. CDR3 nucleotide sequence: TGTGCCAGCAGCTTAAGGGGCGGGGGGAGCGGTAGCAATGAGCAGTTCTTC.

This clonotype was seen at least ten times. The rearrangement links TRBV28 to TRBJ2-5; D perhaps matches TRBD2 (6 bases). In germline, CDR1 is MDHEN, CDR2 SYDVKM. The CDR3 loop spans 15 amino acids. Deletions cut 4 bases from V and 1 base from J, with 13 bases between. CDR3 DNA sequence: TGTGCCAGCAGTTATATTAGCGGCCTCCAAGAGACCCAGTACTTC. Translating it yields CASSYISGLQETQYF.

Turning to this clonotype: Given a much more abundant clone one base away, this may be a read error. The CDR3 is CASGLAGRFRETQYF. As DNA, the CDR3 is TGCGCCAGCGGCCTAGCAGGGAGGTTTAGGGAGACCCAGTACTTC. The chain links TRBV10-1 to TRBJ2-5; TRBD2 is a possible D gene (6 bases). V lost 8 bases and J 5 bases, leaving 21 bases between the germline ends. The CDR3 loop spans 15 amino acids. CDR1 WNHNN and CDR2 SYGVQD come from the germline V gene (reference sequence).

This clonotype has just a few counts. The chain carries TRBV28 and TRBJ1-2; no clear D. CDR3 length equals 13 residues. Germline lookup yields CDR1 MDHEN and CDR2 SYDVKM. V lost 3 bases to trimming and J lost 4 bases, with 9 bases between them. The CDR3 DNA follows: TGTGCCAGCAGTTTGCAGGCGCTCTATGGCTACACCTTC. Its protein product is CASSLQALYGYTF.

The chain has TRBV24-1 and TRBJ2-1; D unresolved. Trimming left V 5 bases short and J 9 bases short, with 13 bases between. The germline V gene encodes CDR1 KGHDR and CDR2 SFDVKD. The CDR3 loop spans 13 amino acids. The CDR3 region is CATSGESLGEQFF. CDR3 DNA: TGTGCCACCAGTGGCGAGAGTCTCGGTGAGCAGTTCTTC.

The sample holds a few counts of this clonotype. The chain joins TRBV5-5 to TRBJ2-1; D ambiguous. V lost 4 bases, J lost 1 base, and 12 bases lay in between. The CDR3 has 15 amino acids. Germline-derived CDR1 and CDR2 are SGHKS and YYEKEE (reference sequence). The CDR3 DNA reads TGTGCCAGCAGCATACAGAAAAGGTCCTACAATGAGCAGTTCTTC. Protein: CASSIQKRSYNEQFF.

Many counts were recorded for this clonotype. CDR3 nucleotide sequence: TGTGCCAGCAGCCATACACGGTTTAGGTATGGCTACACCTTC. The encoded protein is CASSHTRFRYGYTF. V gene TRBV3-1 combines with J gene TRBJ1-2; no definite D call. The CDR3 has 14 amino acids. The V end was cut by 3 bases, the J end by 5 bases, with 13 bases between. Germline CDR1 reads LGHDT; CDR2 reads YNNKEL (reference sequence).

This clonotype came up a few times. V and J are TRBV28 and TRBJ1-4, with 7 positions matching TRBD1. V was pared by 6 bases and J by 2 bases, with 3 bases of the junction left unmatched. The CDR3 spans 14 residues. Germline CDR1 reads MDHEN; CDR2 reads SYDVKM. The CDR3 protein is CASSQGGTNEKLFF. CDR3 nucleotides: TGTGCCAGCAGCCAGGGGGGGACTAATGAAAAACTGTTTTTT.

There are many counts of this clonotype. This chain uses TRBV27 with TRBJ2-7, with TRBD1 identical over 7 bases. Germline V lookup: CDR1 MNHEY, CDR2 SMNVEV (reference sequence). The junction had 8 bases not matched to a gene; V was cut back by 6 bases and J by 6 bases. This CDR3 region has 13 residues. CDR3 DNA: TGTGCCAGCAGCCTTTTAGGGGGCTCCGAGCAGTACTTC. Amino acids: CASSLLGGSEQYF.

This rearrangement joins TRBV7-2 to TRBJ2-2; 14 positions agree with TRBD2. In germline, CDR1 is SGHTA, CDR2 FQGNSA. Losses at the gene ends were 1 base for V and 0 bases for J; bases not matched to a gene: 7. The CDR3 has 20 amino acids. CDR3 in amino acids: CASSLGGGLAGDSNTGELFF. Here the CDR3 DNA reads TGTGCCAGCAGCTTAGGAGGGGGACTAGCGGGAGATTCGAACACCGGGGAGCTGTTTTTT.